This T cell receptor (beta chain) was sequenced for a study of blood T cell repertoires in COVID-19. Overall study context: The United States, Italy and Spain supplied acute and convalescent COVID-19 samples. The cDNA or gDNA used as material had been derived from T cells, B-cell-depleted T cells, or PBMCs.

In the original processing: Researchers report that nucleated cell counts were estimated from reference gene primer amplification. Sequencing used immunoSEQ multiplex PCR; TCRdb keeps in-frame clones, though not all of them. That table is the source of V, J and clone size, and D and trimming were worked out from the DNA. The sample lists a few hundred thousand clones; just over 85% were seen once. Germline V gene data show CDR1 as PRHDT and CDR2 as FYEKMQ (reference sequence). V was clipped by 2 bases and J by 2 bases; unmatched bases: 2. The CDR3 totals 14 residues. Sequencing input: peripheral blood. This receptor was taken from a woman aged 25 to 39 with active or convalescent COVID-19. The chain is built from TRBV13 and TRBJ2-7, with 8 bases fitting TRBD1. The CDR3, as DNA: TGTGCCAGCAGCTTACGACAGGGGACCTACGAGCAGTACTTC. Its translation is CASSLRQGTYEQYF.